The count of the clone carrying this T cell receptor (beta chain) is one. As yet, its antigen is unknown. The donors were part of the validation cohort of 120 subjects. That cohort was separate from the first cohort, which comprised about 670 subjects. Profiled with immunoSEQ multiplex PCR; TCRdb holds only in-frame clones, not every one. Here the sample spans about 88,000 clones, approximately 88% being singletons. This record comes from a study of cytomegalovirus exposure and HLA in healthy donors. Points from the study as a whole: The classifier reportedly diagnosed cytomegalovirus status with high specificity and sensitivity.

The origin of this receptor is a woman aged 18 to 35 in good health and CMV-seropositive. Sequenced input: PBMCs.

The CDR3, as DNA: TGTGCCACTCCGGGACAGGGAACCTATGGCTACACCTTC. Translated, it gives CATPGQGTYGYTF. The V and J genes are TRBV28 and TRBJ1-2; 9 positions match TRBD1. The CDR3 consists of 13 residues. V lost 10 bases, J lost 4 bases, and 7 bases stayed unmatched. CDR1 MDHEN and CDR2 SYDVKM come from the germline V gene.